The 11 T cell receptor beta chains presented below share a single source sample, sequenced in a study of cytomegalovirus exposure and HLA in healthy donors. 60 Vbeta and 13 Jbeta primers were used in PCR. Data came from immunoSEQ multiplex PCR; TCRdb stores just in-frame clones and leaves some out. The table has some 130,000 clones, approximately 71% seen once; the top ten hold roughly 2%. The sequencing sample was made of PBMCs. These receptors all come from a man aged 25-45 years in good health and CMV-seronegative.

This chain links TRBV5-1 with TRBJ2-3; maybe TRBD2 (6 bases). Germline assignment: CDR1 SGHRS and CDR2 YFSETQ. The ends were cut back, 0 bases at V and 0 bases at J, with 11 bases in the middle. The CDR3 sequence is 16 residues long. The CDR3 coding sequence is TGCGCCAGCAGCTTGGCCAGACTAGGGAGCACAGATACGCAGTATTTT. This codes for CASSLARLGSTDTQYF.

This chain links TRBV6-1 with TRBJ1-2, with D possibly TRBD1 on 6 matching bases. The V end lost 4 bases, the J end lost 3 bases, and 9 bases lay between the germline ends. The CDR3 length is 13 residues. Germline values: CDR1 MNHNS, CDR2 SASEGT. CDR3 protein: CASSAQGDYGYTF. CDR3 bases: TGTGCCAGCAGTGCACAGGGTGACTATGGCTACACCTTC.

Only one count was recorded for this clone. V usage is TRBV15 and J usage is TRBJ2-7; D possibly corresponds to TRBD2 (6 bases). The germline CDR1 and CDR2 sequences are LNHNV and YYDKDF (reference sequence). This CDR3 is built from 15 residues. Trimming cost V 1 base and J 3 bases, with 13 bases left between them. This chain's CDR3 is CATSRGLDNYYEQYF. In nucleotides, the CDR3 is TGTGCCACCAGCAGAGGACTAGACAATTACTACGAGCAGTACTTC.

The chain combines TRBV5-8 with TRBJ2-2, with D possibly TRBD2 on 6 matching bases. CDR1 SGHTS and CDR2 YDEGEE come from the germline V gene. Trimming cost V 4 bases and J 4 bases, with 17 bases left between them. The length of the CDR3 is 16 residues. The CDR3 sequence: CASSTSGTRSTGELFF. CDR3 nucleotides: TGTGCCAGCAGCACCTCAGGGACTCGGAGCACCGGGGAGCTGTTTTTT.

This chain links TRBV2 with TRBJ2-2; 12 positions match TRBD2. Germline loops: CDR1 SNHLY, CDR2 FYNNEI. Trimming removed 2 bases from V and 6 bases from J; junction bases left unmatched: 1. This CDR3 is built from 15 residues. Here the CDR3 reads CASSETSGRPGELFF. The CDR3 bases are TGTGCCAGCAGTGAAACTAGCGGGAGGCCCGGGGAGCTGTTTTTT.

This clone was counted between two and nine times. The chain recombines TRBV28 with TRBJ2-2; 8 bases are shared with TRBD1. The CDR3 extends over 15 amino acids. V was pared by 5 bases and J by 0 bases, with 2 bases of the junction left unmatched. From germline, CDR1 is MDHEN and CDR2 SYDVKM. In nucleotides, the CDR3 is TGTGCCAGCAGTCTGACAGGGGCGAACACCGGGGAGCTGTTTTTT. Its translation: CASSLTGANTGELFF.

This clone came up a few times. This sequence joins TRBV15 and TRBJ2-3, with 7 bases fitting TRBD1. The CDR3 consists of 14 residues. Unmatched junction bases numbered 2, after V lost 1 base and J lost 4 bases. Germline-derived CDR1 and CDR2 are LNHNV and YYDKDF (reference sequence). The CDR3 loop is CATSRGQGADTQYF. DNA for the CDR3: TGTGCCACCAGCAGAGGCCAGGGGGCAGATACGCAGTATTTT.

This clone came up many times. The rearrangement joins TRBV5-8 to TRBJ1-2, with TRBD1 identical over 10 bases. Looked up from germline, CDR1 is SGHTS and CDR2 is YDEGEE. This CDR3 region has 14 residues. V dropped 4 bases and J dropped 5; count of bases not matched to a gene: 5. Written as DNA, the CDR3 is TGTGCCAGCAGCACGGGACAGGGGTTTTATGGCTACACCTTC. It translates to CASSTGQGFYGYTF.

The CDR3 DNA reads TGTGCCAGCAGCTTGGCAGGTGAAGCTTTCTTT. Translation: CASSLAGEAFF. V usage is TRBV5-6 and J usage is TRBJ1-1; D gene ambiguous. CDR3 length: 11 residues. V was pared by 0 bases and J by 7 bases, with 4 bases between. The germline gives CDR1 SGHDT, CDR2 YYEEEE.

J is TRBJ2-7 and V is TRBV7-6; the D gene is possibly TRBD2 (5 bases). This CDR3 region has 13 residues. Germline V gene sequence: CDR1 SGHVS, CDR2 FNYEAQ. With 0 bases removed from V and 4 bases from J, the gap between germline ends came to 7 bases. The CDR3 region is CASSLAGEYEQYF. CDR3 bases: TGTGCCAGCAGCTTAGCGGGAGAATACGAGCAGTACTTC.

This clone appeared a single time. The CDR3 loop reads CASKTTGTDTQYF. CDR3 sequence (DNA): TGTGCCAGCAAGACAACGGGCACAGATACGCAGTATTTT. The chain couples TRBV27 to TRBJ2-3; no firm D call. The CDR3 contains 13 residues. V was pared by 7 bases and J by 1 base, with 9 bases between. Germline values: CDR1 MNHEY, CDR2 SMNVEV (reference sequence).